In its sample, the clone carrying this TCR beta chain was seen many times. TCRdb re-analysed the 5' RACE reads in MiXCR, keeping a single row per CDR3 protein. The sample contains about 81,000 distinct CDR3 sequences, more than 15% of which appear only once. The data are from a study of human T cells and chemical hapten exposure. Total RNA was isolated from unfractionated whole blood. CDR1 and CDR2 (germline): SQVTM, ANQGSEA. The length of the CDR3 is 14 residues. The trim removed 7 bases at V and 4 bases at J, leaving 7 bases unmatched. V gene TRBV29-1 combines with J gene TRBJ2-5, with 12 positions matching TRBD2. The TCR was taken from a female donor in good health. CDR3: CSAGPSGRGETQYF. The CDR3 region has the DNA TGCAGCGCCGGCCCTAGCGGGAGGGGAGAGACCCAGTACTTC.